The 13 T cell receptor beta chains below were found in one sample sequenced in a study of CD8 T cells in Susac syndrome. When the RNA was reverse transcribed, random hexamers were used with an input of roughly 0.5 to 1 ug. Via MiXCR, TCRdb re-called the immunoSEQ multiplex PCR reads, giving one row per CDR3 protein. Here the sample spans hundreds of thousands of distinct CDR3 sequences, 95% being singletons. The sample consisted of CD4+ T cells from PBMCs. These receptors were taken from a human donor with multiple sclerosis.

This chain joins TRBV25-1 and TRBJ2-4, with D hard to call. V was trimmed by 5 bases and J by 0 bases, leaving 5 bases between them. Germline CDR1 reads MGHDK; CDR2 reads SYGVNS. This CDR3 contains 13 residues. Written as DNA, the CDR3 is TGTGCCAGCAGTCAAGCAGCCAAAAACATTCAGTACTTC. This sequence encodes CASSQAAKNIQYF.

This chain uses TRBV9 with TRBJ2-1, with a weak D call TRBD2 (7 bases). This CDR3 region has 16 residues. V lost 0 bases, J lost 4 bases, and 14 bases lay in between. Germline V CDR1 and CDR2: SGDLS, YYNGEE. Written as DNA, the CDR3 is TGTGCCAGCAGCGTAGCTGAGGGGGGGCTGTACAATGAGCAGTTCTTC. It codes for CASSVAEGGLYNEQFF.

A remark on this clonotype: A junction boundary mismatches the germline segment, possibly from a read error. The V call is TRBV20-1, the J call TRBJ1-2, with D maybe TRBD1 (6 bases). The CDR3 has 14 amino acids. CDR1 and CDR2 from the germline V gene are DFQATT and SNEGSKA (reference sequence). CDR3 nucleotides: TGCAGTGCTAGTCTGGATACAGGGTATCAAGGCTACACTTTC. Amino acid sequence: CSASLDTGYQGYTF.

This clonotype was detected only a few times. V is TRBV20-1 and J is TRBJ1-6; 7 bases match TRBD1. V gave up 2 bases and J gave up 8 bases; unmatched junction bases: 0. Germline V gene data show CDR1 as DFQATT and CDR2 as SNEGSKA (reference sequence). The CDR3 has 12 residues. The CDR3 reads CSARTGDSPLHF. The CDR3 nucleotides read TGCAGTGCTAGAACAGGGGATTCACCCCTCCACTTT.

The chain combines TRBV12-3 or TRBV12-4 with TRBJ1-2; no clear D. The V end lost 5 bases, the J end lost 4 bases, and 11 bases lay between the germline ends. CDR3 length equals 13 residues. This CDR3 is CASSPDTVYGYTF. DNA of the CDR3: TGTGCCAGCAGTCCTGACACCGTCTATGGCTACACCTTC.

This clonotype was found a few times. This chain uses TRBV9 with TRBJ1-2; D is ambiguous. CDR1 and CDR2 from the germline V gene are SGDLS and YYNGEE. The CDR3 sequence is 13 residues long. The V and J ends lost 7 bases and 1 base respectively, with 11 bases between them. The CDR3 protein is CASSLGYNYGYTF. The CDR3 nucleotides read TGTGCCAGCTCCCTAGGGTATAACTATGGCTACACCTTC.

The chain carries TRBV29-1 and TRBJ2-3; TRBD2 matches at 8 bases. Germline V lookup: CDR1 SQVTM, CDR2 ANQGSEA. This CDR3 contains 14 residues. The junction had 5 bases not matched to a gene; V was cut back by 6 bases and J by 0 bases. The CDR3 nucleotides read TGCAGCGTCCTGGGCGGGGGGAGCACAGATACGCAGTATTTT. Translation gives CSVLGGGSTDTQYF.

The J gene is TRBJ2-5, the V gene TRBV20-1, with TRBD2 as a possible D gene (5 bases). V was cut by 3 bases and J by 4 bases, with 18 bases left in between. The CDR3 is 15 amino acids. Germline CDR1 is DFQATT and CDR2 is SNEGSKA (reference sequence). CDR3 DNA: TGCAGTGCTAGGGACCATGGCAGAGGGCCAGAGACCCAGTACTTC. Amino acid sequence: CSARDHGRGPETQYF.

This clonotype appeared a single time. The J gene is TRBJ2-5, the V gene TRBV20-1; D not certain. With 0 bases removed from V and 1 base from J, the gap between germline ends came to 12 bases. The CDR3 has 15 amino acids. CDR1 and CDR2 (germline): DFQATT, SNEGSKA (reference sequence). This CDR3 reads CSARDLGGVQETQYF. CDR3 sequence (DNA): TGCAGTGCTAGAGATTTAGGTGGGGTCCAAGAGACCCAGTACTTC.

The CDR3 DNA sequence: TGCAGTGCCATTTTTATACCTGAAGCTTTCTTT. Translated, it gives CSAIFIPEAFF. The rearrangement joins TRBV20-1 to TRBJ1-1, with D uncertain. V gave up 6 bases and J gave up 6 bases, with 11 bases separating them. This CDR3 has 11 amino acids. Germline assignment: CDR1 DFQATT and CDR2 SNEGSKA (reference sequence).

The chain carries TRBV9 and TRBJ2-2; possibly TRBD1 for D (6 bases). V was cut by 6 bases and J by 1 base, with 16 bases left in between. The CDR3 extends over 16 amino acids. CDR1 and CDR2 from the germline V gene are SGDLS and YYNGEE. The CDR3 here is CASTVATTGNTGELFF. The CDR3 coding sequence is TGTGCCAGCACCGTCGCCACGACAGGGAACACCGGGGAGCTGTTTTTT.

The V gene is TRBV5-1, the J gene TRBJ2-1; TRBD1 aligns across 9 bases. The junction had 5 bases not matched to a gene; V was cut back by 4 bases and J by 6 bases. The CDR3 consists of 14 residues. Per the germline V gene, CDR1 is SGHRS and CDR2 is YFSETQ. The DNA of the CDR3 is TGCGCCAGCAGCGGGGGACAGGGAGGCAATGAGCAGTTCTTC. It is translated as CASSGGQGGNEQFF.

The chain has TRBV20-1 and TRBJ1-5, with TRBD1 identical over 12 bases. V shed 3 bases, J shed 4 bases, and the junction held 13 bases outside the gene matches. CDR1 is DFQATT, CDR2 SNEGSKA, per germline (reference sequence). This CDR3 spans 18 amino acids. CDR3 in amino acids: CSASDPWDRGQTNQPQHF. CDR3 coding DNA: TGCAGTGCTAGCGACCCCTGGGACAGGGGGCAGACGAATCAGCCCCAGCATTTT.